This T cell receptor (beta chain) originates from a study of T cells in Graves' hyperthyroidism and ophthalmopathy. The study's findings and limits: A 13 V-J signature model discriminated ophthalmopathy versus stable hyperthyroidism.

Germline values: CDR1 MNHEY, CDR2 SVGAGI. V was pared by 6 bases and J by 1 base, with 12 bases between. There are 14 residues in the CDR3. From RNA transcripts, TCR beta CDR3 regions were amplified. HTBI primers were the set used in a first-round RT-PCR of the TCR CDR3. TCRdb re-derived calls from the multiplex PCR reads in MiXCR, one entry per CDR3 protein. The table records hundreds of thousands of distinct CDR3 sequences, around 42% of them present only once. Orbital computed tomography, thyroid ultrasound, serum thyroxine and TRAb, and clinical symptoms together informed the diagnoses. On this clonotype itself: Its specificity is not known.

The receptor was isolated from a woman under 30 with Graves' hyperthyroidism. The sample comprised peripheral blood or thyroid tissue (not recorded which). V is TRBV6-5 and J is TRBJ1-1; D gene unclear. The CDR3 reads CASRIFQPNTEAFF. As DNA, the CDR3 is TGTGCCAGCAGGATTTTCCAACCGAACACTGAAGCTTTCTTT.